Listed below are T cell receptor beta chains from one sample, sequenced in a study of blood T cell repertoires in COVID-19. The repertoire was sequenced with immunoSEQ multiplex PCR; TCRdb's copy has only in-frame clones and lacks some. The table records roughly 200,000 clones, 88% of them present only once. Sequencing was performed on peripheral blood. The receptors here all came from a man aged 18 to 35 with active or convalescent COVID-19. Both conserved end residues are part of each CDR3. The order of the fields is D gene, clone size, J gene, V gene, CDR3 DNA, CDR3 protein. The D gene is left open where the match is weak. Only part of the rows carry a size: once, few, many, or a class if the clone is expanded.

-,-,TRBJ1-4,TRBV19,TGTGCCAGTAGTACGGCAGACTTTGCAACTAATGAAAAACTGTTTTTT,CASSTADFATNEKLFF
-,-,TRBJ1-1,TRBV3-1/TRBV3-2,TGTGCCAGCAGCCAATGGGGCGGGAACACTGAAGCTTTCTTT,CASSQWGGNTEAFF
-,-,TRBJ2-2,TRBV19,TGTGCCAGCACAACCGTGGGGGCGGGGGAGCTGTTTTTT,CASTTVGAGELFF
TRBD1,-,TRBJ1-1,TRBV4-1,TGCGCCAGCAGCCAAGAGCCCAGGGGGGACACTGAAGCTTTCTTT,CASSQEPRGDTEAFF
-,-,TRBJ1-1,TRBV4-3,TGCGCCAGCAGCCCAGGGGCCTCGGCAGACTACACTGAAGCTTTCTTT,CASSPGASADYTEAFF
-,-,TRBJ1-3,TRBV13,TGTGCCAGCAGCTACTGGACTTCTGGAAACACCATATATTTT,CASSYWTSGNTIYF
-,-,TRBJ2-7,TRBV6-5,TGTGCCAGCAGTTCGGACTGGGGTTCTGGCGAGCAGTACTTC,CASSSDWGSGEQYF
TRBD1,once,TRBJ2-1,TRBV5-6,TGTGCCAGCAGCTCGACAGGGGGCTCCTACAATGAGCAGTTCTTC,CASSSTGGSYNEQFF
TRBD2,-,TRBJ2-5,TRBV4-1,TGCGCCAGCAGCCAAGTTTCTCCTAGCGGGAATGGGGAGACCCAGTACTTC,CASSQVSPSGNGETQYF
-,-,TRBJ1-2,TRBV12-5,TGTGCTTCGACGGGAAACAGCTATGGCTACACCTTC,CASTGNSYGYTF
-,once,TRBJ2-3,TRBV18,TGTGCCAGCTCACCAGGGGCAGGGCGCACAGATACGCAGTATTTT,CASSPGAGRTDTQYF
TRBD1,-,TRBJ2-5,TRBV5-6,TGTGCCAGCAGCTCCCCACAGGGGGCCGAAGAGACCCAGTACTTC,CASSSPQGAEETQYF
TRBD1,-,TRBJ1-2,TRBV5-6,TGTGCCAGCAGCGGGGGGACAGGGTTGTATGGCTACACCTTC,CASSGGTGLYGYTF
-,once,TRBJ1-1,TRBV7-8,TGTGCCAGCAGCTTATCTGAGCTATCTGAAGCTTTCTTT,CASSLSELSEAFF
-,-,TRBJ2-7,TRBV5-4,TGTGCCAGCAGCTTGCTGGAGAGAGAGCAGTACTTC,CASSLLEREQYF
-,-,TRBJ2-3,TRBV29-1,TGCAGCGTTGTTGGGGGGGATACGCAGTATTTT,CSVVGGDTQYF
TRBD1,-,TRBJ1-2,TRBV14,TGTGCCAGCAGCCGGACCGGGACAGGGCCCGACTATGGCTACACCTTC,CASSRTGTGPDYGYTF
-,-,TRBJ1-2,TRBV9,TGTGCCAGCAGCGTTCTCCAGAGCTACACCTTC,CASSVLQSYTF
-,-,TRBJ2-5,TRBV5-1,TGCGCCAGCAACGCGGGCGGGACCTCCTCTCTTGAGACCCAGTACTTC,CASNAGGTSSLETQYF
-,once,TRBJ1-2,TRBV29-1,TGCAGCGTTGTTCGAGGGAATGGCTACACCTTC,CSVVRGNGYTF
-,-,TRBJ1-2,TRBV6-5,TGTGCCAGCAGCCAACCCGGAGGGATGGGCGGCTACACCTTC,CASSQPGGMGGYTF
-,-,TRBJ1-1,TRBV6-1,TGTGCCAGCAGTGAATACAGGGAAACTGAAGCTTTCTTT,CASSEYRETEAFF
-,few,TRBJ2-2,TRBV19,TGTGCCAGTAGACCTACAGGGATCGGGGAGCTGTTTTTT,CASRPTGIGELFF
-,-,TRBJ1-1,TRBV7-9,TGTGCCAGCACCCCGAGAGTCGATCCGAACACTGAAGCTTTCTTT,CASTPRVDPNTEAFF
TRBD1,-,TRBJ1-1,TRBV18,TGTGCCAGCTCACCCCAGGGGGGCGAATACGTGGGCACTGAAGCTTTCTTT,CASSPQGGEYVGTEAFF
-,-,TRBJ2-3,TRBV6-5,TGTGCCAGCAGGGACAGCGGCACAGATACGCAGTATTTT,CASRDSGTDTQYF
-,once,TRBJ2-4,TRBV19,TGTGCCAGTAGTCCCTGGCAGGGAGGCAAAAACATTCAGTACTTC,CASSPWQGGKNIQYF
-,-,TRBJ2-7,TRBV7-2,TGTGCCAGCAGCTTAGACCCTAGCCGCGACTACGAGCAGTACTTC,CASSLDPSRDYEQYF
TRBD1,-,TRBJ2-2,TRBV7-8,TGTGCCAGCAGCTCCCGACAGGGCGGGGAGCTGTTTTTT,CASSSRQGGELFF
-,-,TRBJ1-1,TRBV11-1,TGTGCCAGCAGCTCTTGGGGGACAACGGGGCCTGAAGCTTTCTTT,CASSSWGTTGPEAFF
-,-,TRBJ1-6,TRBV10-3,TGTGCCACCCAAGGACAAGAGAATTCACCCCTCCACTTT,CATQGQENSPLHF
-,-,TRBJ2-2,TRBV12-3/TRBV12-4,TGTGCCAGCAGTAAGACAGTCCCGTCGGAGCTGTTTTTT,CASSKTVPSELFF
-,-,TRBJ2-1,TRBV30,TGTGCCTGGAGTGTACGAGGCGGGACCAATGAGCAGTTCTTC,CAWSVRGGTNEQFF
TRBD1,-,TRBJ1-1,TRBV6-2/TRBV6-3,TGTGCCAGCAGTTTTGAGCCGGGACAGCTAATGAACACTGAAGCTTTCTTT,CASSFEPGQLMNTEAFF
-,once,TRBJ1-1,TRBV10-3,TGTGCCGTGGGGGGGCCGACGAACACTGAAGCTTTCTTT,CAVGGPTNTEAFF
-,-,TRBJ2-1,TRBV7-2,TGTGCCAGCAGCTTAGAACAGGGACCCTACAATGAGCAGTTCTTC,CASSLEQGPYNEQFF
TRBD1,-,TRBJ1-4,TRBV7-2,TGTGCCAGCAGCTCCTACAGGGGTGAAAAACTGTTTTTT,CASSSYRGEKLFF
-,-,TRBJ2-3,TRBV7-8,TGTGCCAGCAGCCCCGAGATGGATACGCAGTATTTT,CASSPEMDTQYF
-,-,TRBJ2-3,TRBV6-1,TGTGCCAGCAGTGAAGGTGTGGGCAACACAGATACGCAGTATTTT,CASSEGVGNTDTQYF
TRBD1,once,TRBJ2-5,TRBV2,TGTGCCAGCAGTTTGGGACAGGGGAACCAAGAGACCCAGTACTTC,CASSLGQGNQETQYF